A single sample gave rise to the 5 T cell receptor beta chains below, sequenced in a study of Graves' ophthalmopathy and Graves' hyperthyroidism. Researchers took RNA transcripts and amplified TCR beta CDR3 regions from them. The workflow started with a first-round RT-PCR run with HTBI primers and then moved on to a second-round multiplex PCR. MiXCR was run by TCRdb on the multiplex PCR reads, yielding one entry per CDR3 protein. The sample records fewer than 650,000 distinct CDR3 sequences, 22% being singletons. Input material: peripheral blood. The origin of the receptors is a woman aged 18-35 years with stable Graves' hyperthyroidism. Some clones in this sample may be carry-over from other donors' samples.

This clonotype was counted many times. The chain combines TRBV2 with TRBJ1-5; no firm D call. Trimming stripped 3 bases from V and 2 bases from J, with 11 bases between. This CDR3 contains 15 residues. CDR1 and CDR2 from the germline V gene are SNHLY and FYNNEI. CDR3 sequence: CASSDGKGGNQPQHF. The DNA of the CDR3 is TGTGCCAGCAGTGACGGTAAGGGAGGCAATCAGCCCCAGCATTTT.

This clonotype appeared once. The chain employs TRBV7-2 and TRBJ1-2, with D unclear. V shed 3 bases and J shed 8 bases, with 10 bases lying between them. The CDR3 sequence is 12 residues long. Germline V CDR1 and CDR2: SGHTA, FQGNSA. DNA for the CDR3: TGTGCCAGCAGCTTCGACCACAGCGGCTACACCTTC. Its protein is CASSFDHSGYTF.

The V gene is TRBV6-1, the J gene TRBJ2-3, with TRBD1 matching over 7 bases. V was clipped by 2 bases and J by 1 base; unmatched bases: 9. Germline V lookup: CDR1 MNHNS, CDR2 SASEGT. The CDR3 covers 17 residues. Written as DNA, the CDR3 is TGTGCCAGCAGTGAATCCCCCGCAGGGGGTGGCACAGATACGCAGTATTTT. It translates to CASSESPAGGGTDTQYF.

Many counts were recorded for this clonotype. The rearrangement joins TRBV28 to TRBJ1-5; D is perhaps TRBD1 (5 bases). CDR1 MDHEN and CDR2 SYDVKM come from the germline V gene. The CDR3 contains 14 residues. Trimming shortened V by 6 bases and J by 0 bases, and 9 bases separated the two germline ends. CDR3 nucleotides: TGTGCCAGCAGCCGGACAAATAGCAATCAGCCCCAGCATTTT. It codes for CASSRTNSNQPQHF.

The chain links TRBV28 to TRBJ1-1; 11 bases are shared with TRBD1. The germline V gene has CDR1 MDHEN and CDR2 SYDVKM. CDR3 length: 15 amino acids. The ends lost 3 bases at V and 5 bases at J; junction bases unmatched: 5. The CDR3 region has the DNA TGTGCCAGCAGTTTGATGGACAGGGGGCTAACTGAAGCTTTCTTT. It is translated as CASSLMDRGLTEAFF.